This is a list of T cell receptor beta chains from one sample in a study of spatial heterogeneity in lung cancer. TCRdb reprocessed the 5' RACE reads with MiXCR, giving one entry per CDR3 protein. Here the sample spans about 94,000 distinct CDR3 sequences, just under 20% being singletons. The source material was PBMCs, sampled at follow-up. The receptors originated from a male donor with early-stage non-small cell lung cancer. Both conserved end residues are part of each CDR3. The D gene is left open where the match is weak. Rows give clone size only sometimes, using once, few, many, or a class for an expanded clone.

TRBJ2-1 | TRBV7-8 | . | . | TGTGCCAGCAGAAGTTCCGGGACTGAAAGACTTACGGATGAGCAGTTCTTC | CASRSSGTERLTDEQFF
TRBJ2-1 | TRBV9 | . | . | TGTGCCAGCAGCGTTCTCCCCTCCATGGAGCAGTTCTTC | CASSVLPSMEQFF
TRBJ1-1 | TRBV2 | once | . | TGTGCCAGCAGTGTTCAGCTGAACACTGAAGCTTTCTTT | CASSVQLNTEAFF
TRBJ2-1 | TRBV12-3/TRBV12-4 | . | . | TGTGCCAGCAGTTTTTCCAATGAGCAGTTCTTC | CASSFSNEQFF
TRBJ2-1 | TRBV20-1 | . | . | TGCGGGGCAGTGGGAGGATTTAATGAGCAGTTCTTC | CGAVGGFNEQFF
TRBJ2-7 | TRBV11-1 | . | . | TGTGCCAGCAGCTTTCAGGACGGGTACTACGAGCAGTACTTC | CASSFQDGYYEQYF
TRBJ1-3 | TRBV30 | . | . | TGTGCCTGGAGTGTAATTACGGGAACTGGAAACACCATATATTTT | CAWSVITGTGNTIYF
TRBJ2-1 | TRBV20-1 | . | . | TGCAGTGCGAGTAACCGGGCAGCTAGCTCCTACAATGAGCAGTTCTTC | CSASNRAASSYNEQFF
TRBJ2-1 | TRBV5-1 | few | TRBD2 | TGCGCCAGCAGCTTGGCTACCCAGCGGGAGGGACATGAGCAGTTCTTC | CASSLATQREGHEQFF
TRBJ2-5 | TRBV5-6 | . | . | TGTGCCAGCAGCTTGGCGGGGGCAGGGGGGAACCTGTACCAAGAGACCCAGTACTTC | CASSLAGAGGNLYQETQYF
TRBJ2-1 | TRBV29-1 | many | . | TGCAGCGTTGGTCAGGGGTCCTACAATGAGCAGTTCTTC | CSVGQGSYNEQFF
TRBJ1-3 | TRBV3-1 | many | . | TGTGCCAGCAGCCCCAGCTGGAACACCATATATTTT | CASSPSWNTIYF
TRBJ1-1 | TRBV7-2 | . | . | TGTGCCAGCAGCTTCCGGGACACTCTAAGGGAGGCTTTCTTT | CASSFRDTLREAFF
TRBJ1-2 | TRBV9 | . | . | TGTGCCAGCAGCCTCGACCAGGGGCTTCGAGGCTATGGCTACACCTTC | CASSLDQGLRGYGYTF
TRBJ2-5 | TRBV20-1 | . | TRBD1 | TGCAGTGCTATTGGGACAGGGGGCAGCGAGACCCAGTACTTC | CSAIGTGGSETQYF
TRBJ2-6 | TRBV9 | . | TRBD1 | TGTGCCAGCAGCGCCTCCCCCGGGACAGCTAACGGGGCCAACGTCCTGACTTTC | CASSASPGTANGANVLTF
TRBJ1-5 | TRBV6-1 | . | . | TGTGCCAGCAGTGAACAGGTCCTCCGTTATAGCAATCAGCCCCAGCATTTT | CASSEQVLRYSNQPQHF
TRBJ2-3 | TRBV12-3/TRBV12-4 | many | . | TGTGCCAGCAGCCCTGGAGGGCTGGGGGATAGCACAGATACGCAGTATTTT | CASSPGGLGDSTDTQYF
TRBJ2-3 | TRBV24-1 | few | . | TGTGCCACCAGTGACGTCAGGGGTTTCATCACAGATACGCAGTATTTT | CATSDVRGFITDTQYF
TRBJ2-6 | TRBV19 | . | . | TGTGCCAGTAGTAAAAACTCTGGGGCCAACGTCCTGACTTTC | CASSKNSGANVLTF
TRBJ2-2 | TRBV7-6 | many | TRBD2 | TGTGCCAGCAGCCAGGGGACTAGCGGGATACGCACCGGGGAGCTGTTTTTT | CASSQGTSGIRTGELFF
TRBJ1-2 | TRBV29-1 | . | TRBD1 | TGCAGCGTTGAAGTTGGGGACAGGTTGTCCTATGGCTACACCTTC | CSVEVGDRLSYGYTF